This is a list of T cell receptor beta chains from one sample in a study of identical twins. A single record per CDR3 protein comes from TCRdb applying MiXCR to the 5' RACE reads. There are a few hundred thousand distinct CDR3 sequences in the sample; 6.5% occur only once, and about 14% lies in the top ten. This same sample was also part of a study on T cells expressing NK-cell markers.

What was sequenced was CD8+ T cells sorted from blood. The receptor set was obtained from a woman aged 18-29 years in good health. Each CDR3 is given with its conserved first and last residue. A D gene is named only where the DNA matches it firmly. Expanded clones get a size class; other rows say once, few or many, or leave the size out.

TRBD1,-,TRBV29-1,TRBJ2-1,CSVDDRGYNEQFF,TGCAGCGTTGACGACAGGGGGTACAATGAGCAGTTCTTC
-,-,TRBV6-1,TRBJ2-7,CASIGLNYEQYF,TGTGCCAGCATCGGCCTCAACTACGAGCAGTACTTC
-,few,TRBV5-1,TRBJ1-1,CASSLAVSPANPAGAFF,TGCGCCAGCAGCTTGGCGGTTTCACCAGCGAACCCGGCGGGAGCTTTCTTT
-,few,TRBV21-1,TRBJ2-1,CASRRALGNEQFF,TGTGCCAGCAGGAGGGCCCTCGGCAATGAGCAGTTCTTC
-,-,TRBV11-2,TRBJ2-1,CASSLTLGEQFF,TGTGCCAGCAGCCTCACTTTAGGTGAGCAGTTCTTC
-,-,TRBV27,TRBJ1-6,CASSPLGFLNSPLHF,TGTGCCAGCAGTCCGTTGGGATTTTTGAATTCACCCCTCCACTTT
-,many,TRBV27,TRBJ2-7,CASTWGYEQYF,TGTGCCAGCACATGGGGCTACGAGCAGTACTTC
-,many,TRBV6-1,TRBJ1-1,CASSPPEALERTFF,TGTGCCAGCAGTCCCCCTGAGGCTTTGGAGAGGACTTTCTTT
-,few,TRBV10-3,TRBJ2-3,CAISESTTTDTQYF,TGTGCCATCAGTGAGTCGACGACGACGGATACGCAGTATTTT
-,many,TRBV12-3/TRBV12-4,TRBJ2-2,CASGLSGTGELFF,TGTGCCAGCGGCCTCTCTGGGACCGGGGAGCTGTTTTTT
-,few,TRBV27,TRBJ2-1,CALRRGHEQFF,TGTGCTCTACGGAGGGGCCATGAGCAGTTCTTC
-,few,TRBV6-1,TRBJ1-2,CASSEVPGRGTNGYTF,TGTGCCAGCAGTGAAGTACCGGGGAGGGGTACTAATGGCTACACCTTC
-,few,TRBV4-2,TRBJ2-6,CASSQGQGTGANVLTF,TGTGCCAGCAGCCAAGGGCAGGGGACTGGGGCCAACGTCCTGACTTTC
-,-,TRBV3-1,TRBJ2-7,CASSQDLAGGGGSYEQYF,TGTGCCAGCAGCCAAGATCTAGCCGGGGGCGGGGGTTCCTACGAGCAGTACTTC
-,few,TRBV20-1,TRBJ2-7,CSAIELGGGHQQYF,TGCAGTGCTATAGAACTAGGCGGGGGCCACCAACAGTACTTC
-,few,TRBV19,TRBJ2-7,CASSPLEGAKYPHEQYF,TGTGCCAGTAGCCCTCTGGAAGGAGCGAAGTACCCCCACGAGCAGTACTTC
-,-,TRBV5-6,TRBJ1-1,CAISPGHPGAEAFF,TGTGCCATCAGCCCTGGACACCCCGGGGCTGAAGCTTTCTTT
-,-,TRBV9,TRBJ2-1,CASSAGVPGNEQFF,TGTGCCAGCAGCGCTGGGGTTCCCGGCAATGAGCAGTTCTTC
-,many,TRBV12-3/TRBV12-4,TRBJ1-1,CASSSLFEAFF,TGTGCCAGCAGTTCCCTTTTTGAGGCTTTCTTT